Below are 4 T cell receptor beta chains sequenced from a single sample in a study of OX40 agonist ivuxolimab in advanced cancers. Clones were sequenced by immunoSEQ multiplex PCR, and TCRdb holds only the in-frame ones, with some missing. The sample holds over 65,000 clones; roughly 80% are singletons and the top ten take roughly 0.5%. Sequenced material: CD4+ or CD8+ T cells sorted from blood, taken in a trial of the OX40 agonist ivuxolimab. The source of these receptors is an adult with an advanced solid tumor such as melanoma, head and neck, liver or kidney cancer.

The chain joins TRBV2 to TRBJ1-2; 7 nucleotides line up with TRBD1. CDR3 length equals 14 residues. In germline, CDR1 is SNHLY, CDR2 FYNNEI. Germline trimming cut 6 bases from V and 3 bases from J; bases unmatched to any gene: 7. CDR3 loop: CASRRDQGDYGYTF. CDR3 sequence (DNA): TGTGCCAGCAGGCGGGACCAGGGGGACTATGGCTACACCTTC.

As to this clone: At one of its ends the junction is not consistent with the germline gene, which may arise from a read error. The J gene is TRBJ2-7, the V gene TRBV29-1; the D gene is possibly TRBD2 (5 bases). CDR1 is SQVTM, CDR2 ANQGSEA, per germline. The length of the CDR3 is 12 residues. CDR3 region: CSVAGPSNEQYF. The CDR3 DNA is TGCAGCGTCGCGGGTCCCTCCAACGAGCAGTACTTC.

This sequence joins TRBV28 and TRBJ1-2; D is perhaps TRBD1 (5 bases). Germline assignment: CDR1 MDHEN and CDR2 SYDVKM. This CDR3 has 15 residues. The V and J ends lost 2 bases and 3 bases respectively, with 13 bases between them. This CDR3 reads CASSLGGGNDYGYTF. In DNA, the CDR3 is TGTGCCAGCAGTTTAGGGGGAGGGAATGACTATGGCTACACCTTC.

V gene TRBV11-1 combines with J gene TRBJ2-3; possibly TRBD1 for D (6 bases). Trimming left V 4 bases short and J 6 bases short, with 20 bases between. Germline V gene data show CDR1 as SGHAT and CDR2 as FQDESV (reference sequence). The length of the CDR3 is 16 residues. The CDR3 protein is CASSSPGGSRYDTQYF. CDR3 coding DNA: TGTGCCAGCAGCTCCCCTGGGGGCAGTAGGTACGATACGCAGTATTTT.